The clone carrying this T cell receptor (beta chain) came up many times. This sample was taken from a study of quantifying T cell responses using KT2 cells. Whole-study context: Reverse transcription used primers in the TCR alpha and beta constant regions. Estimated efficiency of the T4 ligation step was above 8.5% under optimum conditions. A predetermined fluorescence threshold ended the second PCR, run as a qPCR.

The cDNA 3' end received a ligated oligonucleotide with a UMI. First-round PCR used three to five cycles and beta primers RC1.1 and RC1.2 covering TRBC1 and TRBC2. TCRdb re-derived calls from the UMI-ligation and nested PCR reads in MiXCR, one entry per CDR3 protein. The data show tens of thousands of distinct CDR3 sequences, with over 9% seen just once and roughly 9% held by the top ten. The CDR3 length is 13 residues. Germline V CDR1 and CDR2: SQVTM, ANQGSEA. Trimming at V came to 8 bases and at J to 0 bases, leaving 6 bases not matched to a gene. The sample was PBMCs spiked with cells of the T cell clone KT2. The clonotype originates from a human donor. The chain joins TRBV29-1 to TRBJ1-2; 7 nucleotides match TRBD1. In nucleotides, the CDR3 is TGCAGCACCCGGGACAGCACTAACTATGGCTACACCTTC. Amino acid sequence: CSTRDSTNYGYTF.